Below are 21 T cell receptor beta chains sequenced from a single sample in a study of tumor and adjacent non-tumor tissue in lung cancer. TCRbeta libraries were built with three rounds of nested PCR, modified from ARM-PCR. From the multiplex PCR reads, TCRdb called clonotypes with MiXCR, one entry per CDR3 protein. The top ten hold 30% of the sample, which has about 98,000 distinct CDR3 sequences, around three quarters seen once. The template was RNA from unsorted bulk tissue. More than 3 cm separated this lung sample from the edge of the tumor. The sequencing sample was made of distant non-tumor lung tissue. These receptors were obtained from a man between 60 and 70 years old with small cell lung cancer.

To note about this clonotype: This clone may be a read error of a much larger clone one base away. The V gene is TRBV20-1, the J gene TRBJ1-1; D perhaps matches TRBD1 (6 bases). Per the germline V gene, CDR1 is DFQATT and CDR2 is SNEGSKA (reference sequence). This CDR3 spans 14 amino acids. The CDR3 DNA is TGCAGTGCTCGACGGGGGGCGGGGAACACTGAAACTTTCTTT. It codes for CSARRGAGNTETFF.

As to this clonotype: No conserved phenylalanine or tryptophan is present at the end of the CDR3, so a read error is the likely explanation. This sequence joins TRBV12-3 or TRBV12-4 and TRBJ2-2; 7 bases are shared with TRBD2. The CDR3 is 16 amino acids. Trimming removed 5 bases from V and 6 bases from J; junction bases left unmatched: 12. The CDR3 sequence is CASSLRWGGPPGELFL. As DNA, the CDR3 is TGTGCCAGCAGTCTCCGGTGGGGAGGGCCCCCCGGGGAGCTGTTTTTA.

In regard to this clonotype: A much bigger clone sits one base away, suggesting this may be a read error. This rearrangement joins TRBV10-2 to TRBJ2-3; no clear D gene. The germline V and J ends were trimmed by 4 bases and 2 bases, with 10 bases remaining between them. In germline, CDR1 is WSHSY, CDR2 SAAADI. The CDR3 is made up of 14 amino acids. The CDR3 here is CASSALTITDTQYF. The CDR3 DNA follows: TGCGCCAGCAGTGCGCTTACTATCACAGATACGCAGTATTTT.

V usage is TRBV5-5 and J usage is TRBJ2-2; weak D call: TRBD2 (6 bases). The germline CDR1 and CDR2 sequences are SGHKS and YYEKEE (reference sequence). The CDR3 consists of 17 residues. Trimming left V 0 bases short and J 4 bases short, with 16 bases between. The CDR3 coding sequence is TGTGCCAGCAGCTTGGGTTCGCTGGCGGGAAGCACCGGGGAGCTGTTTTTT. It codes for CASSLGSLAGSTGELFF.

Note on this clonotype: Because it lacks the conserved phenylalanine or tryptophan at the end, this CDR3 is likely a read error. The chain links TRBV12-3 or TRBV12-4 to TRBJ1-3, with no clear D. CDR3 length: 14 amino acids. This CDR3 is CTSSPDISGNTIYL. The DNA for the CDR3 is TGTACCAGCAGCCCCGACATCTCTGGAAACACCATATATCTT.

As concerns this clonotype: The junction departs from germline at one end; a sequencing error may be responsible. The chain has TRBV5-5 and TRBJ2-1; a weak D match, TRBD2 (6 bases). Germline V gene data show CDR1 as SGHKS and CDR2 as YYEKEE (reference sequence). The length of the CDR3 is 20 residues. The CDR3 bases are TGTGCCAGCAGGCTTGGGATTAGCGGAACCCTTTTGTCCCGGGAGAATGAGCAATTCTTC. Its translation: CASRLGISGTLLSRENEQFF.

This clonotype was found many times. The rearrangement joins TRBV27 to TRBJ2-4; 10 bases are a match to TRBD2. This CDR3 is 15 amino acids long. Germline V gives CDR1 MNHEY, CDR2 SMNVEV (reference sequence). The V segment lost 4 bases and the J segment 1 base; nucleotides outside the gene matches: 1. DNA for the CDR3: TGTGCCAGCAGTTCTAGCGGGAGCGCCAAAAACATTCAGTACTTC. Translation gives CASSSSGSAKNIQYF.

Worth noting for this clonotype: The junction shows a germline mismatch at one end, possibly a read error. The chain links TRBV6-5 to TRBJ1-2; D is possibly TRBD1 (5 bases). Germline CDR1 is MNHEY and CDR2 is SVGAGI. This CDR3 comprises 16 residues. CDR3: CASNFSVGVGDYGYTF. The CDR3 DNA is TGTGCCAGCAATTTTTCAGTAGGGGTTGGGGACTATGGGTACACCTTC.

This clonotype showed up just a few times. A clone one base away is much larger, so this may be a read error. The chain combines TRBV30 with TRBJ2-2; no reliable D call. Germline values: CDR1 GTSNPN, CDR2 SVGIG (reference sequence). V lost 1 base and J 3 bases, leaving 9 bases between the germline ends. The length of the CDR3 is 14 residues. In DNA form, the CDR3 reads TGTGCCTGGAGTGCACTGGCGGACACCGGGGAGCTGTTTTTT. This encodes CAWSALADTGELFF. Full variable domain (missing parts from reference TRBV30 and TRBJ2-2): SQTIHQWPATLVQPVGSPLSLECTVEGTSNPNLYWYRQAAGRGLQLLFYSVGIGQISSEVPQNLSASRPQDRQFILSSKKLLLSDSGFYLCAWSALADTGELFFGEGSRLTVL.

Comments on this clonotype: One end of the junction is discordant with germline, which a read error may explain. The J gene is TRBJ2-2, the V gene TRBV24-1; no definite D call. The CDR3 has 15 amino acids. Germline V CDR1 and CDR2: KGHDR, SFDVKD. CDR3 residues: CAISDSKRRTGELFF. The CDR3 nucleotides are TGTGCCATCAGTGATTCGAAGCGTCGGACCGGGGAGCTGTTTTTT.

Concerning this clonotype itself: Being one base from a much bigger clone, this may be a read error. The V gene is TRBV10-3, the J gene TRBJ2-1, with D unresolved. Germline V gene sequence: CDR1 ENHRY, CDR2 SYGVKD. The CDR3 sequence is 12 residues long. The CDR3 protein is CAIRASHKEQFF. CDR3 coding DNA: TGTGCCATTCGAGCGTCGCACAAAGAGCAGTTCTTC.

This clonotype was found many times. V is TRBV7-9 and J is TRBJ2-2; 7 nucleotides match TRBD2. Germline lookup yields CDR1 SEHNR and CDR2 FQNEAQ (reference sequence). V gave up 5 bases and J gave up 6 bases; unmatched junction bases: 3. This CDR3 has 13 residues. The CDR3 DNA reads as TGTGCCAGCAGCCCTAGCGGACCCGGGGAGCTGTTTTTT. It specifies CASSPSGPGELFF. Together with reference TRBV7-9 and TRBJ2-2, the CDR3 gives the full variable domain: DTGVSQNPRHKITKRGQNVTFRCDPISEHNRLYWYRQTLGQGPEFLTYFQNEAQLEKSRLLSDRFSAERPKGSFSTLEIQRTEQGDSAMYLCASSPSGPGELFFGEGSRLTVL.

Worth noting for this clonotype: This may stem from a read error, because a much larger clone lies one nucleotide away. CDR3 region: CASGMANTEAFF. CDR3 DNA sequence: TGTGCCAGCGGTATGGCAAACACTGAAGCTTTCTTT. The rearrangement joins TRBV28 to TRBJ1-1; D ambiguous. Trimming took 8 bases from V and 2 from J, leaving 9 bases between them. CDR1 and CDR2 (germline): MDHEN, SYDVKM. CDR3 length: 12 amino acids.

Notes on this clonotype: Being one base from a much bigger clone, this may be a read error. V is TRBV6-1 and J is TRBJ2-3; D is ambiguous. CDR3 size: 17 residues. Germline values: CDR1 MNHNS, CDR2 SASEGT. The CDR3 protein is CASSHRRFVISTDTHYF. DNA of the CDR3: TGTGCCAGCAGTCATCGACGGTTTGTGATTAGCACAGATACGCATTATTTT.

This clonotype was observed at least ten times. The chain links TRBV29-1 to TRBJ2-7; D unclear. The CDR3 contains 11 residues. Deletions cut 7 bases from V and 3 bases from J, with 10 bases between. CDR1 SQVTM and CDR2 ANQGSEA come from the germline V gene. The CDR3: CSAYLNYEQYF. Here the CDR3 DNA reads TGCAGCGCCTATTTGAACTACGAGCAGTACTTC.

About this clonotype: This may stem from a read error, because a much larger clone lies one nucleotide away. The chain links TRBV7-8 to TRBJ2-1; 9 bases agree with TRBD1. The CDR3 is made up of 15 amino acids. Germline trimming cut 5 bases from V and 4 bases from J; bases unmatched to any gene: 6. Germline V gives CDR1 SGHVS, CDR2 FQNEAQ. Here the CDR3 reads CASSPGTGTYNEQFF. CDR3 coding DNA: TGTGCCAGCAGCCCCGGGACAGGGACTTACAATGAGCAGTTCTTC.

As regards this clonotype: Sequence at one end of the junction differs from germline and may be a read error. This sequence joins TRBV29-1 and TRBJ2-7; possibly TRBD2 for D (6 bases). The CDR3 length is 14 residues. Germline V lookup: CDR1 SQVTM, CDR2 ANQGSEA. CDR3 sequence (DNA): TGCAACGTTGCTGGAGGGAGCGCCTACTACGAGCAGTACTTC. It codes for CNVAGGSAYYEQYF.

Of note for this clonotype: The CDR3 does not end in the conserved phenylalanine or tryptophan, so this is likely a read error. The V gene is TRBV4-2, the J gene TRBJ2-2; maybe TRBD2 (5 bases). The germline V gene encodes CDR1 LGHNA and CDR2 YNFKEQ. The CDR3 covers 16 residues. CDR3 residues: CTSSQDLRANTWELFY. As DNA, the CDR3 is TGTACAAGCAGCCAAGATCTGAGGGCCAACACCTGGGAGCTGTTTTAT.

On this clonotype itself: The CDR3 carries no conserved terminal phenylalanine or tryptophan, so it likely arises from a read error. This chain uses TRBV28 with TRBJ2-5; 10 bases align to TRBD2. Trimming at V came to 6 bases and at J to 3 bases, leaving 4 bases not matched to a gene. The CDR3 covers 14 residues. Germline assignment: CDR1 MDHEN and CDR2 SYDVKM. CDR3 region: CASSLAGVKETQYI. The CDR3 nucleotides read TGTGCCAGCAGCCTAGCGGGAGTAAAAGAGACCCAGTACATC.

Points on this clonotype: At one boundary the junction diverges from the germline segment, which might be a read error. The J gene is TRBJ2-3, the V gene TRBV12-3 or TRBV12-4; D is unresolved. CDR3 length: 14 residues. The CDR3 loop reads CASGIDGSTDTQYF. In DNA form, the CDR3 reads TGTGCCAGCGGAATTGACGGCAGCACAGATACACAGTATTTT.

Comment on this clonotype: The final CDR3 position lacks the conserved phenylalanine or tryptophan, pointing to a likely read error. This chain uses TRBV20-1 with TRBJ1-2; D not certain. Deletions cut 2 bases from V and 3 bases from J, with 7 bases between. The CDR3 length is 12 residues. Germline CDR1 and CDR2: DFQATT and SNEGSKA (reference sequence). The CDR3 loop reads CSARHGDYGYTL. DNA of the CDR3: TGCAGTGCTAGACATGGGGACTATGGCTACACCTTA.